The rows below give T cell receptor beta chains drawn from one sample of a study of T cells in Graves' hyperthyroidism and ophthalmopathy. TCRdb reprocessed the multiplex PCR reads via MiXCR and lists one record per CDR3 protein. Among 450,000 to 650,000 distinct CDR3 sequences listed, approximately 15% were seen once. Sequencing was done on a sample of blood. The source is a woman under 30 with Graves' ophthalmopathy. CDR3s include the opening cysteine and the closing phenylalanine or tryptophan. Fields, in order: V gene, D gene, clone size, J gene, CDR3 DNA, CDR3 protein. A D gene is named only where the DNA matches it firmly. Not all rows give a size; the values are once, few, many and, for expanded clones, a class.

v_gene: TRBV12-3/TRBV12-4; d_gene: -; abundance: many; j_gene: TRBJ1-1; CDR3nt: TGTGCCAGCACCATGGGACGAGCCAGTATGTGGACTGAAGCTTTCTTT; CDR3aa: CASTMGRASMWTEAFF
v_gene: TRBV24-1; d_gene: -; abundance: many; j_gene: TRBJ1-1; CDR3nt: TGTGCCACCAGTGATACGCAGGGGAACACTGAAGCTTTCTTT; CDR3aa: CATSDTQGNTEAFF
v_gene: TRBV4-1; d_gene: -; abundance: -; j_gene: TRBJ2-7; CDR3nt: TGCGCCAGCAGCCCACAGTCAGGGGGGTTTCGCTACGAGCAGTACTTC; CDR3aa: CASSPQSGGFRYEQYF
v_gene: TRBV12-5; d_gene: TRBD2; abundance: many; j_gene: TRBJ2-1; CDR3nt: TGTGCTAGTAATAGCGGGAGTTCCCATGAGCAGTTCTTC; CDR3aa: CASNSGSSHEQFF
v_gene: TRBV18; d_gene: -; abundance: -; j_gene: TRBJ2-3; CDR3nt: TGTGCCAGCTCACCCCGGGCCCCGACCTCCACAGATACGCAGTATTTT; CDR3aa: CASSPRAPTSTDTQYF
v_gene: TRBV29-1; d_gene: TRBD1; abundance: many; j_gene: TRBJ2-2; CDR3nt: TGCAGCGCACGGGACAGGGGAGCCGGGGAGCTGTTTTTT; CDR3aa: CSARDRGAGELFF
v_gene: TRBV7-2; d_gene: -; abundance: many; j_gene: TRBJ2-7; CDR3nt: TGTGCCAGCACCCTCAGTTGGGGCGAGCAGTACTTC; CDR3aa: CASTLSWGEQYF
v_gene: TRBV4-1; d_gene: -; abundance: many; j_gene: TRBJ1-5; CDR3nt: TGCGCCAGCAGCCAGGTAGGAGGGAGCAATCAGCCCCAGCATTTT; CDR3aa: CASSQVGGSNQPQHF
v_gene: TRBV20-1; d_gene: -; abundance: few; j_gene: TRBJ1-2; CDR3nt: TGCAGTGCTAGAGGGGGAGGACAGCGCTCTAACTATGGCTACACCTTC; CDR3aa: CSARGGGQRSNYGYTF
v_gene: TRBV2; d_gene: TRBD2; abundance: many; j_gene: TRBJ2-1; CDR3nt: TGTGCCAGCAGTGAAGCGCTTGGGACTAGCGGTAACCCTTGGGATGAGCAGTTCTTC; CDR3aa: CASSEALGTSGNPWDEQFF
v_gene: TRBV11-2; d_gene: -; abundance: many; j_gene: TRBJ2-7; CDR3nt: TGTGCCAGCAGCGCCGGACGGGAAGGGGTTTCCTACGAGCAGTACTTC; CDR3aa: CASSAGREGVSYEQYF
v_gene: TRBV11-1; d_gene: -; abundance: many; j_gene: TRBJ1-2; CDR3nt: TGTGCCAGCAGCTTTGGGACATACTATGGCTACACCTTC; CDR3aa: CASSFGTYYGYTF
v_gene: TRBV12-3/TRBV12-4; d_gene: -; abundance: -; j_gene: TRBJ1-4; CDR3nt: TGTGCCAGCAGTTTAAGCGGGAATGAAAAACTGTTTTTT; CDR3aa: CASSLSGNEKLFF
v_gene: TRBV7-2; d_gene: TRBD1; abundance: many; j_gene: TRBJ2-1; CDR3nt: TGTGCCAGCAGCGCGGACAGGGGCAATGAGCAGTTCTTC; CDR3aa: CASSADRGNEQFF
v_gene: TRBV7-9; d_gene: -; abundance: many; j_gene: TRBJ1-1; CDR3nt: TGTGCCAGCAGCTTAGGACGGGGTTTGTTCACTGAAGCTTTCTTT; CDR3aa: CASSLGRGLFTEAFF
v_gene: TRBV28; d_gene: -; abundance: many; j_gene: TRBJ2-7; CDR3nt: TGTGCCAGCAGTCCATATCTCGGACAGCCTACCTACGAGCAGTACTTC; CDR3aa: CASSPYLGQPTYEQYF
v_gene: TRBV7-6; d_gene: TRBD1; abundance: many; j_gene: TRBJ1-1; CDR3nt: TGTGCCAGCAGCTTAGAGGGGGCGGTGAACACTGAAGCTTTCTTT; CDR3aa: CASSLEGAVNTEAFF
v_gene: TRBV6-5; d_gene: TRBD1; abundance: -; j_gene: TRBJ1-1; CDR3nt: TGTGCCAGCAGTTACTGGGGGACAGGGAGTAACACTGAAGCTTTCTTT; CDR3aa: CASSYWGTGSNTEAFF
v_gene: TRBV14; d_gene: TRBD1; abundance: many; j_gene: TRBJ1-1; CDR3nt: TGTGCCAGCAGCCCCTGGGACAGGGTTGGCACTGAAGCTTTCTTT; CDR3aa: CASSPWDRVGTEAFF
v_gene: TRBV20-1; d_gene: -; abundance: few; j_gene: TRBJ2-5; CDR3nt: TGCAGTGCTAGGCCCTCATCCCCCGGAGAGACCCAGTACTTC; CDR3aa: CSARPSSPGETQYF
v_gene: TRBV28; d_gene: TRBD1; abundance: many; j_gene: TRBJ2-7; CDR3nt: TGTGCCAGCAGTTCGGGACAGGGAGCCTCCTACGAGCAGTACTTC; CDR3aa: CASSSGQGASYEQYF
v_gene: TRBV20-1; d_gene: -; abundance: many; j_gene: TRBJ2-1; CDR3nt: TGCAGTGCTAGAAACGGACGGCAAGAGTACAATGAGCAGTTCTTC; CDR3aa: CSARNGRQEYNEQFF
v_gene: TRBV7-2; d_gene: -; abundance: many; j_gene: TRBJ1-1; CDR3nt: TGTGCCAGCAGCTTAGGAATAGGGCTCTTTGAGGGCACTGAAGCTTTCTTT; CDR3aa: CASSLGIGLFEGTEAFF